Sequencing of this TCR beta chain was carried out in a study of technical replicates of blood from a few donors. Profiling relied on immunoSEQ multiplex PCR, and the TCRdb table lists in-frame clones only, not all of them. The sample consists of 95,000 to 100,000 clones, over 95% of them appearing once. This CDR3 has 11 amino acids. V was cut by 5 bases and J by 6 bases, with 7 bases left in between. Germline CDR1 is LNHNV and CDR2 is YYDKDF (reference sequence). This TCR came from a human donor in good health. The sequenced material came from T cells isolated from PBMCs. The chain uses TRBV15 and TRBJ1-2; D ambiguous. The CDR3 DNA follows: TGTGCCACCAGCGCACGGGATGGCTACACCTTC. The encoded protein is CATSARDGYTF.